This TCR beta chain is from a study of T cell repertoires in cytomegalovirus infection (dated by TCRdb to about 2019). Background on the whole study: Recently identified HLA-C-restricted CMV epitopes, whose presentation resists viral immunomodulation, were targeted by peptide stimulations together with well-studied HLA-B-restricted epitopes. The HLA type of each donor mattered for the analysis, because public TCR beta signatures pointed to carriage of CMV infection along with the matching HLA type.

Overall study outcomes, separate from this receptor: Carriers of CMV infection plus the relevant HLA type were discriminated by the cumulative frequency of public TCR beta family members in the study cohort and in an independent roughly 340-donor cohort. In the ex vivo response, HLA-C-restricted CMV-specific TCR beta clonotypes were dominant, and in two of eight donors the single most frequent clonotype came from this HLA-C-restricted group.

Sequenced on an Illumina HiSeq 1500. TCRdb reanalyzed the raw reads on its own, using fastp at Q25 for trimming and MiXCR for clone calling, and kept in-frame beta chains. Rows with a matching CDR3 protein are joined into one entry that keeps the most common DNA and genes. The sample profile shows a few hundred thousand distinct CDR3 sequences; about 39% of them were found once. The ten largest clones add up to around 50% of the sample. From its cysteine to its phenylalanine, the CDR3 spans 13 amino acids. The CDR3 DNA has 39 bases and is translated from base 1. Trimming accounts for 5 bases at V and 7 bases at J, while the number of junction bases matched to no gene is 8. Via the germline V gene, CDR1 is SGHVS and CDR2 FNYEAQ. With respect to this clonotype: The clone's antigen remains unknown. No base-level quality is on record; no much larger clone is a single base apart.

What the treatment or condition label conveys for this sample: in vitro stimulation with specific CMV peptide epitopes to enrich CMV-specific T cells. The sample was cultured PBMCs, taken from culture after CMV antigen stimulation. The receptor comes from a human donor in good health (CMV status not recorded). Some clones in this sample may be carry-over from other donors' samples. The chain links TRBV7-6 with TRBJ2-7, with 7 bases matching TRBD2. The nucleotides read TGTGCCAGCAGCCCGATTGGGGGGGGAGAGCAGTACTTC. This yields the protein CASSPIGGGEQYF.